This entry lists 20 T cell receptor beta chains sequenced from one sample in a study of T cells in Graves' hyperthyroidism and ophthalmopathy. The source material, RNA transcripts, was used to amplify TCR beta CDR3 regions. During a first-round RT-PCR of the TCR CDR3, the HTBI primer set was used. One entry per CDR3 protein results from TCRdb running MiXCR on the multiplex PCR reads. The sample yields approximately 590,000 distinct CDR3 sequences, more than 15% seen once. The sample consisted of blood. Receptor source: a woman in her twenties or thirties with Graves' hyperthyroidism.

The rearrangement uses TRBV6-5 and TRBJ2-2; TRBD2 agrees at 15 bases. Germline V gene sequence: CDR1 MNHEY, CDR2 SVGAGI. This CDR3 region has 18 residues. Trimming took 3 bases from V and 4 from J; bases not matched to a gene: 6. CDR3 sequence: CASSYRTSGRERTGELFF. The DNA for the CDR3 is TGTGCCAGCAGTTATAGGACTAGCGGGAGGGAGCGCACCGGGGAGCTGTTTTTT.

The table lists this clonotype with many counts. The chain employs TRBV7-9 and TRBJ2-1, with 8 bases identical to TRBD2. After removal of 2 bases from V and 6 bases from J, the junction contained 6 bases not matched to a gene. The germline CDR1 and CDR2 sequences are SEHNR and FQNEAQ (reference sequence). There are 15 residues in the CDR3. The DNA of the CDR3 is TGTGCCAGCAGCTTAAAAAGCGGGAGTTTCAATGAGCAGTTCTTC. Its protein is CASSLKSGSFNEQFF.

The table lists this clonotype with many counts. CDR3 region: CASSPGLAGTNEQFF. The CDR3 nucleotides read TGTGCCAGCTCACCGGGACTAGCGGGAACCAATGAGCAGTTCTTC. The rearrangement links TRBV18 to TRBJ2-1; TRBD2 matches at 13 bases. J was trimmed by 6 bases and V by 3 bases; bases with no gene match: 2. CDR3 size: 15 residues. Germline V lookup: CDR1 KGHSH, CDR2 LQKENI.

This clonotype appeared a few times. The rearrangement joins TRBV7-3 to TRBJ2-1, with unresolved D. Germline V lookup: CDR1 SGHTA, CDR2 FQGTGA. The V end lost 5 bases, the J end lost 0 bases, and 11 bases lay between the germline ends. The CDR3 length is 15 residues. CDR3 sequence (DNA): TGTGCCAGCAGCCCCGACCCGTACTCCTACAATGAGCAGTTCTTC. Its protein product is CASSPDPYSYNEQFF.

This clonotype was counted ten times or more. The rearrangement joins TRBV4-1 to TRBJ2-2; D is uncertain. V lost 4 bases and J 4 bases, leaving 13 bases between the germline ends. The germline gives CDR1 MGHRA, CDR2 YSYEKL. The CDR3 has 15 residues. The CDR3 reads CASSPPPGGTGELFF. Here the CDR3 DNA reads TGCGCCAGCAGCCCCCCGCCGGGTGGCACCGGGGAGCTGTTTTTT.

This clonotype showed up many times. J is TRBJ2-3 and V is TRBV6-2 or TRBV6-3; D is possibly TRBD2 (6 bases). The germline CDR1 and CDR2 sequences are MNHEY and SVGEGT. Trimming took 6 bases from V and 3 from J, leaving 16 bases between them. This CDR3 is 15 amino acids long. CDR3 loop: CASRIPGVGTDTQYF. CDR3 in DNA: TGTGCCAGCAGAATTCCGGGAGTGGGGACAGATACGCAGTATTTT.

This clonotype was observed many times. CDR3 protein: CASSRTGQAGEPQHF. CDR3 coding DNA: TGTGCCAGCAGCCGAACCGGACAGGCCGGTGAGCCCCAGCATTTT. This sequence joins TRBV3-1 and TRBJ1-5; 7 bases are a match to TRBD1. CDR1 and CDR2 from the germline V gene are LGHDT and YNNKEL (reference sequence). The CDR3 runs to 15 residues. V lost 4 bases, J lost 8 bases, and 11 bases stayed unmatched.

This clonotype was observed at least ten times. The genes are TRBV6-1 and TRBJ2-7; D is possibly TRBD1 (6 bases). The CDR3 totals 14 residues. The V gene's germline CDR1 is MNHNS and CDR2 SASEGT. The V end was cut by 8 bases, the J end by 4 bases, with 18 bases between. This chain's CDR3 is CASRLGGGSYEQYF. In DNA form, the CDR3 reads TGTGCCAGCCGGCTTGGGGGCGGCTCTTACGAGCAGTACTTC.

This clonotype was observed many times. The chain couples TRBV6-1 to TRBJ2-7, with 9 nucleotides matching TRBD1. This CDR3 is built from 15 residues. Germline CDR1 and CDR2: MNHNS and SASEGT. Losses at the gene ends were 5 bases for V and 1 base for J; bases not matched to a gene: 6. CDR3 bases: TGTGCCAGCAGTCGACCGGGACAGGGATCCTACGAGCAGTACTTC. It codes for CASSRPGQGSYEQYF.

J is TRBJ2-5 and V is TRBV11-3, with D perhaps matching TRBD1 or TRBD2 (5 bases each). The ends were cut back, 5 bases at V and 2 bases at J, with 12 bases in the middle. The CDR3 is made up of 14 amino acids. CDR1 is SGHNT and CDR2 is YENEEA in the germline V gene. The CDR3 region is CASSVRDGQETQYF. CDR3 DNA: TGTGCCAGCAGCGTACGGGACGGACAAGAGACCCAGTACTTC.

The V gene is TRBV18, the J gene TRBJ1-5; D gene ambiguous. V was shortened by 5 bases and J by 2 bases, with 13 bases between the two germline ends. Per the germline V gene, CDR1 is KGHSH and CDR2 is LQKENI. The CDR3 has 15 residues. CDR3 sequence (DNA): TGTGCCAGCTCAGCCGAAAATGGGCGCAATCAGCCCCAGCATTTT. The encoded protein is CASSAENGRNQPQHF.

This clonotype was detected a few times. The chain recombines TRBV6-1 with TRBJ1-5, with a possible D match to TRBD1 (6 bases). The CDR3 runs to 14 residues. Germline CDR1 MNHNS, CDR2 SASEGT. With 6 bases removed from V and 7 bases from J, the gap between germline ends came to 16 bases. The CDR3, as DNA: TGTGCCAGCAGCCCAAACCAGGGGTGGCAGCCCCAGCATTTT. This translates into CASSPNQGWQPQHF.

This clonotype has at least ten counts. The rearrangement links TRBV7-8 to TRBJ2-7; TRBD1 matches at 7 bases. The CDR3 runs 16 residues. Germline assignment: CDR1 SGHVS and CDR2 FQNEAQ. The J segment lost 3 bases and the V segment lost 4 bases, leaving 12 bases of the junction unmatched. Here the CDR3 DNA reads TGTGCCAGCAGCTCACGACGGACAGGTGATCGCTACGAGCAGTACTTC. This sequence encodes CASSSRRTGDRYEQYF.

This clonotype has just a few counts. The J gene is TRBJ2-5, the V gene TRBV20-1; TRBD2 agrees at 7 bases. The germline gives CDR1 DFQATT, CDR2 SNEGSKA (reference sequence). CDR3 size: 15 residues. J lost 1 base, V lost 2 bases, and 7 bases had no gene match. CDR3 DNA: TGCAGTGCTAGATGGAGCCGGACTAGCCAAGAGACCCAGTACTTC. Translated: CSARWSRTSQETQYF.

Written as DNA, the CDR3 is TGTGCCAGCAGCTTAGTGTTGGTGGGGGACAGGGCTCGGGCGGAGCCCCAGCATTTT. This sequence encodes CASSLVLVGDRARAEPQHF. The chain carries TRBV7-9 and TRBJ1-5, with 9 positions matching TRBD1. V gave up 1 base and J gave up 8 bases; unmatched junction bases: 18. CDR3 size: 19 residues. Germline-derived CDR1 and CDR2 are SEHNR and FQNEAQ (reference sequence).

The J gene is TRBJ2-1, the V gene TRBV24-1; D unclear. There are 15 residues in the CDR3. The V end lost 4 bases, the J end lost 9 bases, and 18 bases lay between the germline ends. CDR1 is KGHDR and CDR2 is SFDVKD in the germline V gene. CDR3 region: CATSDQKTSLGEQFF. For the CDR3, the DNA is TGTGCCACCAGTGACCAAAAAACCAGCTTGGGTGAGCAGTTCTTC.

The sample holds a few counts of this clonotype. The genes are TRBV20-1 and TRBJ1-1; D gene unclear. This CDR3 is built from 13 residues. The germline V and J ends were trimmed by 6 bases and 2 bases, with 13 bases remaining between them. Germline V gives CDR1 DFQATT, CDR2 SNEGSKA (reference sequence). CDR3 loop: CSAVKSYNTEAFF. Here the CDR3 DNA reads TGCAGTGCCGTGAAGAGTTATAACACTGAAGCTTTCTTT.

This clonotype was counted many times. The gene calls are TRBV7-3 and TRBJ1-3, with 7 bases identical to TRBD1. This CDR3 region has 18 residues. V lost 5 bases to trimming and J lost 2 bases; unmatched junction nucleotides: 15. CDR1 SGHTA and CDR2 FQGTGA come from the germline V gene. The DNA for the CDR3 is TGTGCCAGCAGCATTAATGAGGGGGAGGGGGCTACTGGAAACACCATATATTTT. The encoded protein is CASSINEGEGATGNTIYF.

The V call is TRBV7-9, the J call TRBJ2-1; TRBD1 is a possible D gene (5 bases). Germline V gives CDR1 SEHNR, CDR2 FQNEAQ (reference sequence). This CDR3 contains 16 residues. V was trimmed by 7 bases and J by 7 bases, leaving 23 bases between them. The CDR3 coding sequence is TGTGCCAGCAACGACCCCCGAGGAAATGGGGCTAATGAGCAGTTCTTC. It is translated as CASNDPRGNGANEQFF.

This clonotype has at least ten counts. V usage is TRBV12-3 or TRBV12-4 and J usage is TRBJ2-5; 7 positions match TRBD2. V dropped 6 bases and J dropped 3; count of bases not matched to a gene: 4. This CDR3 comprises 13 residues. The chain's CDR3 is CASRLGGEETQYF. CDR3 sequence (DNA): TGTGCCAGCAGGTTGGGGGGGGAAGAGACCCAGTACTTC.